A selection of T cell receptor beta chains follows, all from one sample in a study of blood T cells in healthy people across ages. Each CDR3 protein gets one entry after TCRdb re-called the 5' RACE reads with MiXCR. The data show roughly 1.5 million distinct CDR3 sequences, approximately 43% seen once. Sequencing input: blood. The source is a woman aged 18-35 years in good health. The CDR3 runs from the conserved cysteine through the conserved F or W. D genes are given only for firm matches. Clone size is stated in some rows and not others, as once, few, many or a class when expanded.

v_gene	abundance	j_gene	d_gene	CDR3aa	CDR3nt
TRBV10-3	few	TRBJ2-1	TRBD2	CAIRGSGSADEQFF	TGTGCCATCAGGGGTAGCGGGAGTGCGGATGAGCAGTTCTTC
TRBV9	many	TRBJ1-1	.	CASSVVPNTEAFF	TGTGCCAGCAGCGTAGTCCCCAACACTGAAGCTTTCTTT
TRBV9	.	TRBJ2-7	TRBD2	CASSVSGTSGNEQYF	TGTGCCAGCAGCGTATCTGGGACTAGCGGTAATGAGCAGTACTTC
TRBV12-3/TRBV12-4	few	TRBJ2-7	TRBD2	CASSLMPILGLAGDEQYF	TGTGCCAGCAGTCTCATGCCAATACTGGGACTAGCGGGGGACGAGCAGTACTTC
TRBV6-5	many	TRBJ1-2	.	CASSYLGYGYTF	TGTGCCAGCAGTTACTTGGGCTATGGCTACACCTTC
TRBV19	.	TRBJ1-5	.	CASSKGHDQPQHF	TGTGCCAGTAGTAAGGGACATGATCAGCCCCAGCATTTT
TRBV10-3	.	TRBJ2-1	TRBD2	CAIGTGTSGSSEQFF	TGTGCCATCGGTACCGGGACTAGCGGGTCGTCTGAGCAGTTCTTC
TRBV25-1	.	TRBJ2-3	.	CASKEGSLGSTDTEYF	TGTGCCAGCAAAGAGGGGTCCCTGGGTAGCACAGATACGGAGTATTTT
TRBV7-3	few	TRBJ2-1	TRBD2	CASSLRGGSFYNEQFF	TGTGCCAGCAGCTTAAGGGGCGGGAGTTTCTACAATGAGCAGTTCTTC
TRBV5-1	.	TRBJ1-1	.	CASSFTSGIHMNTEAFF	TGCGCCAGCAGCTTTACCTCCGGGATTCACATGAACACTGAAGCTTTCTTT
TRBV5-1	.	TRBJ2-5	.	CASSLGAALPQETQYF	TGCGCCAGCAGCCTGGGGGCCGCGTTACCCCAAGAGACCCAGTACTTC
TRBV5-1	once	TRBJ1-2	.	CASSLWAQDYGYTF	TGCGCCAGCAGCTTGTGGGCGCAGGACTATGGCTACACCTTC
TRBV4-1	.	TRBJ2-1	.	CASSQVPGVRNEQFF	TGCGCCAGCAGCCAAGTTCCAGGAGTACGCAATGAGCAGTTCTTC
TRBV28	.	TRBJ2-7	TRBD2	CASSLMLPSGKVNEQYF	TGTGCCAGCAGTCTTATGCTGCCTAGCGGGAAGGTTAATGAGCAGTACTTC
TRBV12-5	.	TRBJ2-3	TRBD2	CASGFAGTSGNTDTQYF	TGTGCTAGTGGTTTCGCCGGGACTAGCGGGAACACAGATACGCAGTATTTT
TRBV2	few	TRBJ1-1	.	CASSASTEAFF	TGTGCCAGCAGTGCGAGCACTGAAGCTTTCTTT
TRBV20-1	many	TRBJ2-3	TRBD2	CSARLAVRADTQYF	TGCAGTGCAAGACTAGCGGTACGCGCAGATACGCAGTATTTT
TRBV7-2	.	TRBJ2-1	TRBD2	CASSLRAWGGGPNEQFF	TGTGCCAGCAGCTTAAGGGCTTGGGGGGGGGGACCCAATGAGCAGTTCTTC
TRBV27	few	TRBJ2-7	TRBD2	CASSVRTSGSSEQYF	TGTGCCAGCAGTGTACGGACTAGCGGGAGTTCGGAGCAGTACTTC
TRBV5-4	few	TRBJ2-1	TRBD1	CASSSWGQGDEQFF	TGTGCCAGCAGCTCATGGGGACAGGGAGATGAGCAGTTCTTC
TRBV20-1	.	TRBJ2-7	TRBD1	CSAPNRGRNHEQYF	TGCAGTGCCCCCAACAGGGGGCGAAACCACGAGCAGTACTTC
TRBV20-1	.	TRBJ2-1	.	CSASPGQFGNCEQFF	TGCAGTGCTAGCCCAGGACAATTTGGGAATTGTGAGCAGTTCTTC
TRBV4-3	.	TRBJ2-5	.	CASSQGVRQATAYNEQYF	TGCGCCAGCAGCCAAGGGGTCAGGCAAGCGACCGCTTACAATGAGCAGTACTTC
TRBV5-1	.	TRBJ1-1	.	CASSLHGATEAFF	TGCGCCAGCAGCTTACATGGGGCTACTGAAGCTTTCTTT
TRBV27	few	TRBJ1-4	TRBD1	CASAKGAGEKLFF	TGTGCCAGCGCAAAGGGGGCGGGGGAAAAACTGTTTTTT
TRBV29-1	once	TRBJ1-2	TRBD1	CSVELPRGPAGGYTF	TGCAGCGTTGAACTGCCCAGGGGGCCGGCTGGTGGCTACACCTTC
TRBV28	once	TRBJ1-2	TRBD1	CASSYKTGKGYIF	TGTGCCAGCAGTTACAAGACAGGGAAAGGCTACATCTTC
TRBV7-9	.	TRBJ1-5	.	CASSLDGDFWTQHF	TGTGCCAGCAGCTTAGACGGGGATTTCTGGACCCAGCATTTT
TRBV5-1	few	TRBJ1-5	.	CASSTGTHQPQHF	TGCGCCAGCAGCACCGGGACTCATCAGCCCCAGCATTTT
TRBV21-1	few	TRBJ2-3	.	CASSSTEGTFSTDTQYF	TGTGCCAGCAGCTCTACAGAGGGGACTTTCAGCACAGATACGCAGTATTTT
TRBV14	.	TRBJ2-1	.	CASSQDLSVGEQFF	TGTGCCAGCAGCCAAGATTTGAGCGTCGGTGAGCAGTTCTTC
TRBV29-1	.	TRBJ2-1	.	CSVEDRLLGEQFF	TGCAGCGTTGAAGATAGGCTGCTTGGTGAGCAGTTCTTC
TRBV2	.	TRBJ1-5	.	CASGGLQPQHF	TGTGCCAGCGGAGGGCTTCAGCCCCAGCATTTT
TRBV7-2	.	TRBJ2-7	TRBD1	CASSLGLGGPLYEQYF	TGTGCCAGCAGCTTAGGTTTAGGGGGCCCTTTATACGAGCAGTACTTC
TRBV27	many	TRBJ2-7	.	CASSLRRNYEQYF	TGTGCCAGCAGTTTAAGGCGCAATTACGAGCAGTACTTC
TRBV13	.	TRBJ2-7	TRBD2	CASSLSGGAIGEQYF	TGTGCCAGCAGTTTGAGCGGGGGAGCTATCGGCGAGCAGTACTTC
TRBV29-1	few	TRBJ2-3	.	CSVEGGGASTDTQYF	TGCAGCGTTGAGGGTGGAGGGGCGAGCACAGATACGCAGTATTTT
TRBV7-8	.	TRBJ1-1	.	CASSLQRAEAFF	TGTGCCAGCAGCTTACAGAGGGCTGAAGCTTTCTTT
TRBV12-3/TRBV12-4	many	TRBJ1-2	TRBD1	CASSLRDRGLYGYTF	TGTGCCAGCAGTTTAAGGGACAGGGGGCTTTATGGCTACACCTTC
TRBV29-1	few	TRBJ2-7	TRBD2	CSVKAGVSYEQYF	TGCAGCGTAAAAGCGGGGGTTTCCTACGAGCAGTACTTC
TRBV27	few	TRBJ2-7	.	CASSSLFTASYEQYF	TGTGCCAGCAGTAGTCTTTTCACGGCATCCTACGAGCAGTACTTC
TRBV29-1	few	TRBJ2-2	.	CSAISVGELFF	TGCAGCGCTATTAGCGTGGGGGAGCTGTTTTTT
TRBV18	few	TRBJ2-1	TRBD2	CASSPSAGGGYNEQFF	TGTGCCAGCTCACCATCGGCGGGGGGGGGCTACAATGAGCAGTTCTTC
TRBV4-3	few	TRBJ1-1	.	CASSQRTGWGGEAFF	TGCGCCAGCAGCCAACGGACCGGGTGGGGTGGGGAAGCTTTCTTT
TRBV7-9	few	TRBJ2-1	TRBD1	CASRTGIKNEQFF	TGTGCCAGCCGGACAGGTATTAAGAATGAGCAGTTCTTC
TRBV2	few	TRBJ2-1	TRBD1	CASSPGQGYSYNEQFF	TGTGCCAGCAGCCCTGGACAGGGCTACTCCTACAATGAGCAGTTCTTC
TRBV6-6	few	TRBJ2-5	.	CASRTQGGQTQYF	TGTGCCAGCAGAACTCAGGGTGGACAGACCCAGTACTTC
TRBV3-1	.	TRBJ2-1	.	CASSQVLGILFF	TGTGCCAGCAGCCAGGTTTTGGGAATCTTGTTCTTC
TRBV27	.	TRBJ1-5	.	CASSVGGAANQPQHF	TGTGCCAGCAGTGTTGGGGGGGCTGCGAATCAGCCCCAGCATTTT
TRBV3-1	.	TRBJ2-3	.	CASSQTINTQYF	TGTGCCAGCAGCCAAACGATAAATACGCAGTATTTT
TRBV27	.	TRBJ1-5	.	CASSLIGVSNRPQHF	TGTGCCAGCAGTTTAATTGGGGTGAGCAATCGGCCCCAGCATTTT
TRBV29-1	.	TRBJ2-7	.	CSAEDLGTASSYNEQYF	TGCAGCGCTGAAGATCTCGGGACCGCAAGCTCCTACAATGAGCAGTACTTC
TRBV4-1	.	TRBJ2-7	.	CASSAYNSNEQYF	TGCGCCAGCAGCGCTTACAACTCAAACGAGCAGTACTTC